Sequencing of this T cell receptor (beta chain) was carried out in a study of T cell responses to AZD1222 COVID-19 vaccine (dated by TCRdb to about 2021). Background on the whole study: Because spike-specific TCR depth and breadth did not differ between the two schedules, AZD1222 recipients who got a second dose at roughly 4 weeks were pooled with those who got a second dose at roughly 12 weeks. Trial participants were enrolled by age into subgroups of 18-55, 56-69 and 70-plus years, and around 150, 29 and 61 TCR-sequenced participants, respectively, were included in these subgroups. TCR sequencing was performed for more than 230 trial participants, of whom some 200 were given two doses of AZD1222 and some 26 were given two doses of MenACWY control vaccine. General study outcomes and caveats: Reportedly, almost half of the unique spike-specific TCRs recognized epitopes lying outside the regions that are mutated in the B.1.351 and B.1.1.7 variants. The whole spike protein was spanned by vaccine-associated CD4 TCRs, and dominant responses were seen in regions 160-218 and 743-854. Conclusions about previously exposed vaccinees were limited because only six or seven AZD1222 recipients were SARS-CoV-2 seropositive at baseline. Most participants were white British and females outnumbered males, and the authors suggested that clonal diversity may have been underestimated. A significant rise in spike-specific TCR breadth and depth was observed after two AZD1222 doses relative to day 0 and relative to MenACWY recipients. Because no day 14 peak-response samples were available, the repertoires could be characterized only after the peak T cell response. In the small 56-69-year group, the increase in depth fell short of significance, most likely because of low power.

As encoded in the germline V gene, CDR1 is SGHVS while CDR2 is FNYEAQ. The CDR3 spans 13 residues, from the cysteine through the phenylalanine. CDR3 DNA is the only sequence kept; it has 39 bases, read in frame from the first base. The V and J ends are trimmed by 11 bases and 5 bases, leaving 15 bases between them. The CDR3 regions of human TCRbeta chains were subjected to immunosequencing. The authors' pipeline ran thus. TCRs in the repertoires were matched against a reference library of SARS-CoV-2-specific TCRs that had been generated with the MIRA antigen-specificity platform. Breadth was defined as the fraction of unique TCRs that were SARS-CoV-2-associated. Depth was defined as the fraction of total T cells that were SARS-CoV-2-associated. Using the MIRA data, each spike-specific TCR was mapped to the spike region that the TCR reacts to and placed in a CD4 or CD8 class. Log10-transformed breadth and depth values were compared by one-way ANOVA with Sidak's multiple comparisons tests. TCRdb provides this immuneACCESS table in a form limited to in-frame rearrangements. Some clones are lacking; in checked studies, under half of them reflect an unresolved V gene, and why the rest are absent is not known. The V and J calls and the clone size are those of that table, but D and trimming were determined from the DNA. The sample includes more than 150,000 clones, with 85% to 90% observed a single time. The ten largest clones represent roughly 6% of the sample.

Details on this clone: Its antigen has not been determined. Base qualities are not at hand, and no much larger clone is one base apart.

The time point label of this sample denotes: baseline before first vaccination. Vaccinee samples were obtained from the UK trials COV001 and COV002, which included a single-blind randomized controlled phase 2/3 trial of AZD1222 (ChAdOx1 nCoV-19) in healthy adults. For TCRbeta chain sequencing, PBMC samples from trial participants were taken at day 0 and at day 28 after the second dose. This material consisted of peripheral blood, taken on day 0 of AZD1222 vaccination. The sequence was obtained from an adult in good health. The chain couples TRBV7-6 to TRBJ1-4; the D gene is perhaps TRBD1, on 5 matching bases. The CDR3 protein: CAVSGAPNEKLFF. At the DNA level, the sequence is TGTGCCGTTTCCGGGGCCCCAAATGAAAAACTGTTTTTT.